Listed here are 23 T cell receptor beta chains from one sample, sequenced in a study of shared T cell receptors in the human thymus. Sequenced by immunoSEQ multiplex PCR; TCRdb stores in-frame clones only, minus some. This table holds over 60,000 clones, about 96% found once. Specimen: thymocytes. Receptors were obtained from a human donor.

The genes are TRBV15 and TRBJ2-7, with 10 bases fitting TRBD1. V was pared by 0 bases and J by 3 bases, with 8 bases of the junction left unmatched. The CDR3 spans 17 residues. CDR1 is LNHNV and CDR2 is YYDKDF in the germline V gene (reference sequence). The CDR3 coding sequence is TGTGCCACCAGCAGAGAAGTCCCCCGGGACAGGGGCTACGAGCAGTACTTC. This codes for CATSREVPRDRGYEQYF.

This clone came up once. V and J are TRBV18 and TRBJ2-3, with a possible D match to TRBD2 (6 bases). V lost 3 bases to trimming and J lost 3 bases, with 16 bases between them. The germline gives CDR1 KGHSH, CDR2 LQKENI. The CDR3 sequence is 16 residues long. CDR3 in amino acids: CASSPRVAADTDTQYF. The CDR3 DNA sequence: TGTGCCAGCTCACCCCGGGTAGCGGCCGATACAGATACGCAGTATTTT.

The CDR3 loop is CSVDSGGPPYEQYF. CDR3 DNA: TGCAGCGTGGATAGCGGGGGGCCCCCCTACGAGCAGTACTTC. The chain combines TRBV29-1 with TRBJ2-7; 10 bases are shared with TRBD2. The germline gives CDR1 SQVTM, CDR2 ANQGSEA. Losses at the gene ends were 6 bases for V and 2 bases for J; bases not matched to a gene: 7. This CDR3 has 14 residues.

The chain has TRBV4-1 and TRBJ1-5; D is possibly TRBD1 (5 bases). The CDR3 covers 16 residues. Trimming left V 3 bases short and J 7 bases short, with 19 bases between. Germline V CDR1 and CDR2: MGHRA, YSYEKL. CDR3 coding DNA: TGCGCCAGCAGCCATGGATACAGGATTTCCTGGCAGCCCCAGCATTTT. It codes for CASSHGYRISWQPQHF.

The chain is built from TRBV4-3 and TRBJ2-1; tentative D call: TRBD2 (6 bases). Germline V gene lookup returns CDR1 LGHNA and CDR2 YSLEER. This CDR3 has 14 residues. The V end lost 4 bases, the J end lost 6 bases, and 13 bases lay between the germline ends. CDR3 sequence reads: CASSLVAEPNEQFF. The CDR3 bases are TGCGCCAGCAGCCTGGTAGCGGAACCCAATGAGCAGTTCTTC.

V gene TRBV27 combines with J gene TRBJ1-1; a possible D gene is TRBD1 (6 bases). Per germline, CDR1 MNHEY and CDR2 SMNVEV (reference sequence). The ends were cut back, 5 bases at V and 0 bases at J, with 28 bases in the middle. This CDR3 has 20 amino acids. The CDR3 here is CASSPQPSTGSLFMNTEAFF. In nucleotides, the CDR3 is TGTGCCAGCAGTCCCCAGCCCTCGACAGGCAGTCTCTTCATGAACACTGAAGCTTTCTTT.

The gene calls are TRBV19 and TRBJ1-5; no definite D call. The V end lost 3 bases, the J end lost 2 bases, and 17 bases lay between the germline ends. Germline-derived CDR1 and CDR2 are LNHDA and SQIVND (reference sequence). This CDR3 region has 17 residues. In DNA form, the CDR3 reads TGTGCCAGTAGTATTCCCCCCTCGGAGGTTGGCAATCAGCCCCAGCATTTT. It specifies CASSIPPSEVGNQPQHF.

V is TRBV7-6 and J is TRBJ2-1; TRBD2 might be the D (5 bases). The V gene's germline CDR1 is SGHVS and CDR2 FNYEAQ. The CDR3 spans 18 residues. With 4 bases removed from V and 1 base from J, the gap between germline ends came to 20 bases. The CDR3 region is CASSSLVYLRDSYNEQFF. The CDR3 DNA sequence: TGTGCCAGCAGCTCCCTAGTATATCTACGGGATTCCTACAATGAGCAGTTCTTC.

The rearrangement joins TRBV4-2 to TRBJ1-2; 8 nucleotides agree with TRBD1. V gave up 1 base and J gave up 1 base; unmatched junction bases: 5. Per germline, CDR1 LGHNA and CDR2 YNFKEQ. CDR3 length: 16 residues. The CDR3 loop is CASSQATGQVNYGYTF. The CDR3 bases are TGTGCCAGCAGCCAAGCAACGGGACAGGTTAACTATGGCTACACCTTC.

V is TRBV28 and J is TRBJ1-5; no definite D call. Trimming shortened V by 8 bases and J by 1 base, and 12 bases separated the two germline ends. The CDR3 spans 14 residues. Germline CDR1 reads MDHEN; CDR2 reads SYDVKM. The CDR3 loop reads CASPLQPSNQPQHF. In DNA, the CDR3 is TGTGCCAGCCCCCTGCAGCCGAGCAATCAGCCCCAGCATTTT.

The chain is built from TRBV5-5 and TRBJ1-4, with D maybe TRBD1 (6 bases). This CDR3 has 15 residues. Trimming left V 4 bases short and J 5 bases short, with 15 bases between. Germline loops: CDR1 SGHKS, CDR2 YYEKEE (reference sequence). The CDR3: CASSAPRTDNEKLFF. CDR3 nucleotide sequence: TGTGCCAGCAGCGCGCCGAGGACAGACAATGAAAAACTGTTTTTT.

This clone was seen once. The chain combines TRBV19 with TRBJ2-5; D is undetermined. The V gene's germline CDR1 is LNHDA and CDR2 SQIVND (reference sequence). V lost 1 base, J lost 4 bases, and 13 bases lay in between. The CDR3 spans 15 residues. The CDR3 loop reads CASSIVFKPGETQYF. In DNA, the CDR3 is TGTGCCAGTAGTATAGTTTTTAAGCCGGGAGAGACCCAGTACTTC.

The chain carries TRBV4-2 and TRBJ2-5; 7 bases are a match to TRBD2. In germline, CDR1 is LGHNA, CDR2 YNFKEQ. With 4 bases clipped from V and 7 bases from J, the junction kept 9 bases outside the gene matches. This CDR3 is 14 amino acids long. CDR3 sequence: CASSRGTVAGTQYF. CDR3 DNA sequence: TGTGCCAGCAGCCGTGGGACCGTAGCGGGGACCCAGTACTTC.

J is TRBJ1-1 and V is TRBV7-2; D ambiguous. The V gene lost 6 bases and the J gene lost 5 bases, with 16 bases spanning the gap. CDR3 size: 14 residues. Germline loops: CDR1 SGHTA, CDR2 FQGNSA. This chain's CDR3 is CASRRAGRGTEAFF. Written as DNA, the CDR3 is TGTGCCAGCAGGAGGGCAGGTCGTGGAACTGAAGCTTTCTTT. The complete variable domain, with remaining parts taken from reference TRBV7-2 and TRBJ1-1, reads GAGVSQSPSNKVTEKGKDVELRCDPISGHTALYWYRQSLGQGLEFLIYFQGNSAPDKSGLPSDRFSAERTGGSVSTLTIQRTQQEDSAVYLCASRRAGRGTEAFFGQGTRLTVV.

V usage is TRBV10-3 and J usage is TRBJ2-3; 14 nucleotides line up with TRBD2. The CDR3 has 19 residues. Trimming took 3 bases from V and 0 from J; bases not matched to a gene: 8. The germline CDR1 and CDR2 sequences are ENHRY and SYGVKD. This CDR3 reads CAISEGLAGGPPSTDTQYF. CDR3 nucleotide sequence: TGTGCCATCAGTGAAGGACTAGCGGGGGGCCCCCCTAGCACAGATACGCAGTATTTT.

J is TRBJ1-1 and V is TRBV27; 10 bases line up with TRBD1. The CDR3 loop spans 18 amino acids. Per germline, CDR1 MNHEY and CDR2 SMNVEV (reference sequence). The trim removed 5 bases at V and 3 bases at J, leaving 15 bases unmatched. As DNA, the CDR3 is TGTGCCAGCAGTGCCCGACAGGGGGCGGATGAATGGGACACTGAAGCTTTCTTT. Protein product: CASSARQGADEWDTEAFF.

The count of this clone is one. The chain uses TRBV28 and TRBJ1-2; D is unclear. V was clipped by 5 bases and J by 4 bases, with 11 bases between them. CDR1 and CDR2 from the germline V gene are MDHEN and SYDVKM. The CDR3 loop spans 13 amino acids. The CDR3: CASSPRLGYGYTF. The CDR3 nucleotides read TGTGCCAGCAGTCCCCGGTTGGGCTATGGCTACACCTTC.

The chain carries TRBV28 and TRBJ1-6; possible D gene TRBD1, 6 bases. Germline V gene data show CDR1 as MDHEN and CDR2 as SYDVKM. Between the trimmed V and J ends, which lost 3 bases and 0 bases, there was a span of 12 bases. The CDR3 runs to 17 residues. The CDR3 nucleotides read TGTGCCAGCAGTTTTTACAGGGCGAGCTCCTATAATTCACCCCTCCACTTT. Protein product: CASSFYRASSYNSPLHF.

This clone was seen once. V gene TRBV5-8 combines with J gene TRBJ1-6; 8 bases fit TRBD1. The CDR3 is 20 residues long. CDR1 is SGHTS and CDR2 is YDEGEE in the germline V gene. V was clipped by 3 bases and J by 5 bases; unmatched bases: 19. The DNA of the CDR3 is TGTGCCAGCAGCTCAGAGGACAGGGCTGTTTTTCGGGGTAATAATTCACCCCTCCACTTT. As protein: CASSSEDRAVFRGNNSPLHF.

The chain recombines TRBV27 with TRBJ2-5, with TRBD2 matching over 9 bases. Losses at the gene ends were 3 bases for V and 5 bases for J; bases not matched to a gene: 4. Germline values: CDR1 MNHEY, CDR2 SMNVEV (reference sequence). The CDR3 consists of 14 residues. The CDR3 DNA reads TGTGCCAGCAGTTTGCTAGCGGGATGGGAGACCCAGTACTTC. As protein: CASSLLAGWETQYF.

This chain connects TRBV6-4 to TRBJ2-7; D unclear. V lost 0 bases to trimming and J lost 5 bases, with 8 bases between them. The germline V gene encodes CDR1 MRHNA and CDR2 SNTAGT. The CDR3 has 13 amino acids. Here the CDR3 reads CASSDSELHEQYF. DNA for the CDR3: TGTGCCAGCAGTGACTCCGAGCTCCACGAGCAGTACTTC.

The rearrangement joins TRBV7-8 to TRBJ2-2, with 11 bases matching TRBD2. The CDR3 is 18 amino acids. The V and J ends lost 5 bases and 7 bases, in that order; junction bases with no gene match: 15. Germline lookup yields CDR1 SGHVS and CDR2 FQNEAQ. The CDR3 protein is CASSIHRLAGNFYGELFF. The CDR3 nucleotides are TGTGCCAGCAGCATCCATCGACTAGCGGGGAATTTCTACGGGGAGCTGTTTTTT.

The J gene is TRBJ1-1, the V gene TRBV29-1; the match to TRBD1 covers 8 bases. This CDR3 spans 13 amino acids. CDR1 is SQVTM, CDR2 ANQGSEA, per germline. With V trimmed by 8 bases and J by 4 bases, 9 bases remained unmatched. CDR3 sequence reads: CSFDRGAGTEAFF. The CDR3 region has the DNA TGCAGCTTCGACAGGGGAGCGGGCACTGAAGCTTTCTTT.